This is a list of T cell receptor beta chains from one sample in a study of sequential checkpoint blockade in melanoma. Here immunoSEQ multiplex PCR was the method, and the copy in TCRdb shows in-frame clones only, minus some. The repertoire consists of around 3,400 clones, with under 25% occurring once and the leading ten covering 10%. The sequences come from tumor tissue (inferred from file names), collected from a patient given nivolumab and ipilimumab in sequence. The origin of the receptors is a human donor with melanoma. Each CDR3 is given with its conserved first and last residue. A D gene is named only where the DNA matches it firmly. Some rows have no size entry. The others give once, few or many, or a class for an expanded clone.

d_call: -; clone_size: medium-sized; j_call: TRBJ2-7; v_call: TRBV6-8; cdr3_nt: TGTGCCAGCAGCCCGTCCGGGGTCCACGAGCAGTACTTC; cdr3_aa: CASSPSGVHEQYF
d_call: TRBD2; clone_size: -; j_call: TRBJ2-1; v_call: TRBV12-5; cdr3_nt: TGTGCTAGTGGTTTGGACCCGGGGGGGGGCAATGAGCAGTTCTTC; cdr3_aa: CASGLDPGGGNEQFF
d_call: TRBD1; clone_size: many; j_call: TRBJ1-2; v_call: TRBV10-3; cdr3_nt: TGTGCCATCAGTGAGTCCCAGGGGGCTGGCGGCTACACCTTC; cdr3_aa: CAISESQGAGGYTF
d_call: TRBD1; clone_size: many; j_call: TRBJ2-1; v_call: TRBV11-3; cdr3_nt: TGTGCCAGCACCCACCCATCCGGACAGGGGTACAATGAGCAGTTCTTC; cdr3_aa: CASTHPSGQGYNEQFF
d_call: TRBD1; clone_size: many; j_call: TRBJ1-5; v_call: TRBV11-3; cdr3_nt: TGTGCCAGCAGCTTCGGGGGACAGGGGCTTCAGCCCCAGCATTTT; cdr3_aa: CASSFGGQGLQPQHF
d_call: -; clone_size: -; j_call: TRBJ2-5; v_call: TRBV19; cdr3_nt: TGTGCCAGTAGTATAGCCGGCACAAGGGAGACCCAGTACTTC; cdr3_aa: CASSIAGTRETQYF
d_call: TRBD1; clone_size: -; j_call: TRBJ1-4; v_call: TRBV9; cdr3_nt: TGTGCCAGCAGCGTCTCGGGACAGGGAAATGAAAAACTGTTTTTT; cdr3_aa: CASSVSGQGNEKLFF
d_call: TRBD2; clone_size: -; j_call: TRBJ2-2; v_call: TRBV6-8; cdr3_nt: TGTGCCAGCAGACCGGGACTAGCCTACACCGGGGAGCTGTTTTTT; cdr3_aa: CASRPGLAYTGELFF
d_call: TRBD2; clone_size: medium-sized; j_call: TRBJ2-1; v_call: TRBV9; cdr3_nt: TGTGCCAGCAGCGCCACCGGGGGGGCCTACAATGAGCAGTTCTTC; cdr3_aa: CASSATGGAYNEQFF
d_call: -; clone_size: -; j_call: TRBJ2-2; v_call: TRBV6-8; cdr3_nt: TGTGCCAGCAGTCGTGGGTGGGACACAAACACCGGGGAGCTGTTTTTT; cdr3_aa: CASSRGWDTNTGELFF
d_call: -; clone_size: -; j_call: TRBJ1-4; v_call: TRBV12-2; cdr3_nt: TGTGCCAGTACTCTTGGACAGGGGGCCGCAACTAATGAAAAACTGTTTTTT; cdr3_aa: CASTLGQGAATNEKLFF
d_call: -; clone_size: few; j_call: TRBJ2-5; v_call: TRBV6-8; cdr3_nt: TGTGCCAGCAGTCCCCAGCTCAGGGGAGAGACCCAGTACTTC; cdr3_aa: CASSPQLRGETQYF
d_call: -; clone_size: few; j_call: TRBJ2-7; v_call: TRBV11-3; cdr3_nt: TGTGCCAGCAGCTTAGTCAGGGAATCCTACGAGCAGTACTTC; cdr3_aa: CASSLVRESYEQYF
d_call: TRBD1; clone_size: few; j_call: TRBJ1-1; v_call: TRBV19; cdr3_nt: TGTGCCAGTAGTATCTATAGTAGGGGACAGTCTTACACTGAAGCTTTCTTT; cdr3_aa: CASSIYSRGQSYTEAFF
d_call: -; clone_size: -; j_call: TRBJ2-2; v_call: TRBV18; cdr3_nt: TGTGCCAGCTCACCACCTTCGAGGGGGGACGGCGGGGAGCTGTTTTTT; cdr3_aa: CASSPPSRGDGGELFF
d_call: -; clone_size: -; j_call: TRBJ1-2; v_call: TRBV19; cdr3_nt: TGTGCCAGTAGTCGTCAGAACTATGGCTACACCTTC; cdr3_aa: CASSRQNYGYTF
d_call: -; clone_size: few; j_call: TRBJ2-7; v_call: TRBV6-8; cdr3_nt: TGTGCCAGCGAACCAATTGACCCGTCAAGAGTTGAGCAGTACTTC; cdr3_aa: CASEPIDPSRVEQYF
d_call: -; clone_size: -; j_call: TRBJ2-1; v_call: TRBV18; cdr3_nt: TGTGCCAGCTCACCACCGTCTAGCGCAACTGAGCAGTTCTTC; cdr3_aa: CASSPPSSATEQFF
d_call: -; clone_size: few; j_call: TRBJ2-2; v_call: TRBV7-2; cdr3_nt: TGTGCTAGCAGCTCTACGGTGTCCGGGGAGCTGTTTTTT; cdr3_aa: CASSSTVSGELFF
d_call: -; clone_size: -; j_call: TRBJ2-1; v_call: TRBV18; cdr3_nt: TGTGCCAGCTCACCCCAGGACAATGAGCAGTTCTTC; cdr3_aa: CASSPQDNEQFF
d_call: TRBD1; clone_size: few; j_call: TRBJ1-4; v_call: TRBV9; cdr3_nt: TGTGCCAGCAGCAGCCAGGGACAGGGTAATGAAAAACTGTTTTTT; cdr3_aa: CASSSQGQGNEKLFF
d_call: -; clone_size: few; j_call: TRBJ1-6; v_call: TRBV30; cdr3_nt: TGTGCCTGGCAAAGGGGACCTAATTCACCCCTCCACTTT; cdr3_aa: CAWQRGPNSPLHF
d_call: TRBD1; clone_size: many; j_call: TRBJ2-1; v_call: TRBV11-3; cdr3_nt: TGTGCTAGCAGCTTAGATGGGACAGGGTACAATGAGCAGTTCTTC; cdr3_aa: CASSLDGTGYNEQFF
d_call: -; clone_size: -; j_call: TRBJ2-1; v_call: TRBV18; cdr3_nt: TGTGCCAGCTCACCAACACAGAACAATGAGCAGTTCTTC; cdr3_aa: CASSPTQNNEQFF
d_call: TRBD1; clone_size: -; j_call: TRBJ2-1; v_call: TRBV29-1; cdr3_nt: TGCAGCGTTCCGGGACAGGGGAATTTCGAGCAGTTCTTC; cdr3_aa: CSVPGQGNFEQFF
d_call: -; clone_size: few; j_call: TRBJ1-5; v_call: TRBV19; cdr3_nt: TGTGCCACCAGCCGGACTTCACAGCAAGCCTCAAATCAGCCCCAGCATTTT; cdr3_aa: CATSRTSQQASNQPQHF
d_call: -; clone_size: few; j_call: TRBJ2-7; v_call: TRBV6-8; cdr3_nt: TGTGCCAGCTGGGAAGCCGACTCCTACGAGCAGTACTTC; cdr3_aa: CASWEADSYEQYF
d_call: TRBD1; clone_size: few; j_call: TRBJ2-2; v_call: TRBV6-1; cdr3_nt: TGTGCCATCAGTGAAGACAGGGCCGGGGAGCTGTTTTTT; cdr3_aa: CAISEDRAGELFF
d_call: -; clone_size: -; j_call: TRBJ1-4; v_call: TRBV19; cdr3_nt: TGTGCCAGTACCCTGACAGGAGATTCAGAAAAACTGTTTTTT; cdr3_aa: CASTLTGDSEKLFF
d_call: -; clone_size: -; j_call: TRBJ2-3; v_call: TRBV12-5; cdr3_nt: TGTGCTAGTGGTTGGGGCGGGGACACAGATACGCAGTATTTT; cdr3_aa: CASGWGGDTDTQYF
d_call: -; clone_size: -; j_call: TRBJ2-5; v_call: TRBV29-1; cdr3_nt: TGCAGCGTAAAGTGGGGGTCCGCAGAGACCCAGTACTTC; cdr3_aa: CSVKWGSAETQYF
d_call: -; clone_size: once; j_call: TRBJ2-7; v_call: TRBV14; cdr3_nt: TGTGCCAGCAGCCAGGGTTTCGGGGTTAAGTACTTC; cdr3_aa: CASSQGFGVKYF
d_call: -; clone_size: -; j_call: TRBJ2-1; v_call: TRBV19; cdr3_nt: TGTGCCAGTAGTATTATTGACCCAAACAATGAGCAGTTCTTC; cdr3_aa: CASSIIDPNNEQFF
d_call: -; clone_size: -; j_call: TRBJ2-2; v_call: TRBV6-8; cdr3_nt: TGTGCCAGCAGCAGACATGCGAACACCGGGGAGCTGTTTTTT; cdr3_aa: CASSRHANTGELFF
d_call: TRBD1; clone_size: -; j_call: TRBJ1-6; v_call: TRBV5-1; cdr3_nt: TGCGCCAGCAGCCTGGCCGGGACAGGGTTGAATTCACCCCTCCACTTT; cdr3_aa: CASSLAGTGLNSPLHF
d_call: -; clone_size: few; j_call: TRBJ2-7; v_call: TRBV6-8; cdr3_nt: TGTGCCAGCAGAATGGACTCCCTTTTGTTCGAGCAGTACTTC; cdr3_aa: CASRMDSLLFEQYF
d_call: TRBD1; clone_size: -; j_call: TRBJ1-6; v_call: TRBV9; cdr3_nt: TGTGCCAGCAGCGTAAGTCCAGGACAGGGACCTAATTCACCCCTCCACTTT; cdr3_aa: CASSVSPGQGPNSPLHF
d_call: -; clone_size: few; j_call: TRBJ1-6; v_call: TRBV4-1; cdr3_nt: TGCGCCAGCAGCCAAGCCCACCCACAGGGCTCCAAAAATTCACCCCTCCACTTT; cdr3_aa: CASSQAHPQGSKNSPLHF
d_call: TRBD1; clone_size: -; j_call: TRBJ1-3; v_call: TRBV30; cdr3_nt: TGTGCCTGGGGAAAGCCGGGACAGGGTTTCGGAAACACCATATATTTT; cdr3_aa: CAWGKPGQGFGNTIYF
d_call: -; clone_size: many; j_call: TRBJ1-2; v_call: TRBV11-3; cdr3_nt: TGTGCCAGCGCGGGCGGGTCGGGGGATCTCTATGGCTACACCTTC; cdr3_aa: CASAGGSGDLYGYTF
d_call: -; clone_size: once; j_call: TRBJ2-2; v_call: TRBV30; cdr3_nt: TGTGCCTGGAGTCTAATACCGAACGACAGATTGGAGCTGTTTTTT; cdr3_aa: CAWSLIPNDRLELFF
d_call: -; clone_size: few; j_call: TRBJ2-3; v_call: TRBV6-8; cdr3_nt: TGTGCCACGCGGACGGAGAGCACAGATACGCAGTATTTT; cdr3_aa: CATRTESTDTQYF